These 10 T cell receptor beta chains share one sample of origin, sequenced in a study of cytomegalovirus exposure and HLA in healthy donors. The PCR ran on 60 Vbeta and 13 Jbeta primers. Produced via immunoSEQ multiplex PCR; TCRdb's table is partial and in-frame only. The table has under 130,000 clones, roughly 73% seen once. The source material was PBMCs. The receptors here all came from a woman aged 40 to 55 in good health and CMV-seropositive.

The chain couples TRBV28 to TRBJ2-4; D not resolved. Trimming took 3 bases from V and 9 from J, leaving 6 bases between them. This CDR3 spans 11 amino acids. Per the germline V gene, CDR1 is MDHEN and CDR2 is SYDVKM. In nucleotides, the CDR3 is TGTGCCAGCAGTTTTTCTAGCATTCAGTACTTC. The encoded protein is CASSFSSIQYF.

The V call is TRBV7-2, the J call TRBJ2-2, with TRBD2 matching 12 bases. Germline lookup yields CDR1 SGHTA and CDR2 FQGNSA. V shed 5 bases, J shed 6 bases, and the junction held 10 bases outside the gene matches. The CDR3 loop spans 17 amino acids. CDR3 loop: CASSPRLAGVVAGELFF. Written as DNA, the CDR3 is TGTGCCAGCAGCCCTAGACTAGCGGGAGTAGTGGCCGGGGAGCTGTTTTTT. The variable domain in full, with the rest retrieved from reference TRBV7-2 and TRBJ2-2, is GAGVSQSPSNKVTEKGKDVELRCDPISGHTALYWYRQSLGQGLEFLIYFQGNSAPDKSGLPSDRFSAERTGGSVSTLTIQRTQQEDSAVYLCASSPRLAGVVAGELFFGEGSRLTVL.

The V gene is TRBV28, the J gene TRBJ1-1; 12 bases are shared with TRBD1. Trimming at V came to 6 bases and at J to 3 bases, leaving 11 bases not matched to a gene. CDR3 length: 17 amino acids. Per germline, CDR1 MDHEN and CDR2 SYDVKM. As DNA, the CDR3 is TGTGCCAGCAGCTCTCCGGGGACAGGGGGCGCGGACACTGAAGCTTTCTTT. Translation gives CASSSPGTGGADTEAFF.

This clone was observed a handful of times. The chain recombines TRBV6-4 with TRBJ2-1; D uncertain. V lost 0 bases to trimming and J lost 1 base, with 10 bases between them. The CDR3 runs 16 residues. The V gene's germline CDR1 is MRHNA and CDR2 SNTAGT. The CDR3 sequence: CASSDSVGASYNEQFF. CDR3 in DNA: TGTGCCAGCAGTGACTCGGTGGGCGCGTCCTACAATGAGCAGTTCTTC.

The V and J genes are TRBV6-5 and TRBJ2-7; 7 bases match TRBD2. V was clipped by 0 bases and J by 1 base; unmatched bases: 6. The length of the CDR3 is 16 residues. Germline V CDR1 and CDR2: MNHEY, SVGAGI. As DNA, the CDR3 is TGTGCCAGCAGTTACTCCGCGTGGGGAGGGTCCTACGAGCAGTACTTC. Residues: CASSYSAWGGSYEQYF.

This rearrangement joins TRBV19 to TRBJ2-2; maybe TRBD2 (6 bases). Trimming took 8 bases from V and 8 from J, leaving 9 bases between them. The CDR3 is 11 residues long. Germline-derived CDR1 and CDR2 are LNHDA and SQIVND (reference sequence). DNA of the CDR3: TGTGCCAGTTGGCGGGATGGGGAGCTGTTTTTT. Amino acid sequence: CASWRDGELFF.

The chain carries TRBV6-5 and TRBJ2-6; TRBD1 aligns across 7 bases. The germline V gene encodes CDR1 MNHEY and CDR2 SVGAGI. The V gene end was trimmed by 5 bases and the J gene end by 2 bases; junction bases not matched to a gene: 3. The CDR3 is 15 amino acids. The CDR3 loop reads CASSQTGAGANVLTF. The CDR3 region has the DNA TGTGCCAGCAGTCAAACAGGGGCTGGGGCCAACGTCCTGACTTTC.

This clone was detected only a few times. The chain recombines TRBV19 with TRBJ1-5; 7 nucleotides align to TRBD1. The CDR3 is made up of 15 amino acids. Germline V gene data show CDR1 as LNHDA and CDR2 as SQIVND (reference sequence). V lost 6 bases, J lost 4 bases, and 9 bases stayed unmatched. The CDR3 bases are TGTGCCAGTAGCGCCGGACAGGTAGGAAATCAGCCCCAGCATTTT. This codes for CASSAGQVGNQPQHF.

Regarding this clone: One end of the junction fails to match germline, which may point to a read error. V and J are TRBV20-1 and TRBJ2-1, with D possibly matching TRBD1 (5 bases). The CDR3 has 10 residues. CDR1 is DFQATT, CDR2 SNEGSKA, per germline (reference sequence). The CDR3: CVGLGNEQFF. The CDR3 region has the DNA TGTGTGGGGCTCGGGAATGAGCAGTTCTTC.

The CDR3 spells CASSLRLATEQFF. The CDR3 DNA follows: TGCGCCAGCAGCTTAAGACTAGCCACTGAGCAGTTCTTC. The chain couples TRBV5-1 to TRBJ2-1, with 7 bases fitting TRBD2. CDR1 and CDR2 (germline): SGHRS, YFSETQ. The CDR3 extends over 13 amino acids. The V and J ends lost 2 bases and 9 bases, in that order; junction bases with no gene match: 5. Full variable domain (rest looked up from reference TRBV5-1 and TRBJ2-1): KAGVTQTPRYLIKTRGQQVTLSCSPISGHRSVSWYQQTPGQGLQFLFEYFSETQRNKGNFPGRFSGRQFSNSRSEMNVSTLELGDSALYLCASSLRLATEQFFGPGTRLTVL.